The text below deals with one TCR beta chain. Its antigen is as yet unknown. Healthy Russian Caucasian donors spanned ages roughly 6 to 90 years. The second PCR ran about 6 to 12 cycles with a sample-barcoded 5' primer and J-beta primers. TCRdb re-called the 5' RACE reads with MiXCR, one entry per CDR3 protein. The table has 890,000 or so distinct CDR3 sequences, about 59% seen once; the top ten hold 25% to 30%. This entry belongs to a study of blood T cells in healthy people across ages. Study-level background: The capture of about one barcoded beta molecule per two T cells was achieved by template switching. Study observations and caveats: Age showed a roughly linear inverse relationship with TCR beta diversity per million T cells. Diversity estimates from one million T cells were considered underestimates.

Germline V CDR1 and CDR2: SGHTA, FQGTGA. The CDR3 covers 13 residues. Trimming left V 8 bases short and J 1 base short, with 11 bases between. Sequenced sample: blood. This TCR derives from a man aged 30 to 45 in good health. The rearrangement uses TRBV7-3 and TRBJ1-1, with D possibly being TRBD1 (6 bases). CDR3 in DNA: TGTGCCAGCCGCGGACAGTCGAACACTGAAGCTTTCTTT. Translation gives CASRGQSNTEAFF.